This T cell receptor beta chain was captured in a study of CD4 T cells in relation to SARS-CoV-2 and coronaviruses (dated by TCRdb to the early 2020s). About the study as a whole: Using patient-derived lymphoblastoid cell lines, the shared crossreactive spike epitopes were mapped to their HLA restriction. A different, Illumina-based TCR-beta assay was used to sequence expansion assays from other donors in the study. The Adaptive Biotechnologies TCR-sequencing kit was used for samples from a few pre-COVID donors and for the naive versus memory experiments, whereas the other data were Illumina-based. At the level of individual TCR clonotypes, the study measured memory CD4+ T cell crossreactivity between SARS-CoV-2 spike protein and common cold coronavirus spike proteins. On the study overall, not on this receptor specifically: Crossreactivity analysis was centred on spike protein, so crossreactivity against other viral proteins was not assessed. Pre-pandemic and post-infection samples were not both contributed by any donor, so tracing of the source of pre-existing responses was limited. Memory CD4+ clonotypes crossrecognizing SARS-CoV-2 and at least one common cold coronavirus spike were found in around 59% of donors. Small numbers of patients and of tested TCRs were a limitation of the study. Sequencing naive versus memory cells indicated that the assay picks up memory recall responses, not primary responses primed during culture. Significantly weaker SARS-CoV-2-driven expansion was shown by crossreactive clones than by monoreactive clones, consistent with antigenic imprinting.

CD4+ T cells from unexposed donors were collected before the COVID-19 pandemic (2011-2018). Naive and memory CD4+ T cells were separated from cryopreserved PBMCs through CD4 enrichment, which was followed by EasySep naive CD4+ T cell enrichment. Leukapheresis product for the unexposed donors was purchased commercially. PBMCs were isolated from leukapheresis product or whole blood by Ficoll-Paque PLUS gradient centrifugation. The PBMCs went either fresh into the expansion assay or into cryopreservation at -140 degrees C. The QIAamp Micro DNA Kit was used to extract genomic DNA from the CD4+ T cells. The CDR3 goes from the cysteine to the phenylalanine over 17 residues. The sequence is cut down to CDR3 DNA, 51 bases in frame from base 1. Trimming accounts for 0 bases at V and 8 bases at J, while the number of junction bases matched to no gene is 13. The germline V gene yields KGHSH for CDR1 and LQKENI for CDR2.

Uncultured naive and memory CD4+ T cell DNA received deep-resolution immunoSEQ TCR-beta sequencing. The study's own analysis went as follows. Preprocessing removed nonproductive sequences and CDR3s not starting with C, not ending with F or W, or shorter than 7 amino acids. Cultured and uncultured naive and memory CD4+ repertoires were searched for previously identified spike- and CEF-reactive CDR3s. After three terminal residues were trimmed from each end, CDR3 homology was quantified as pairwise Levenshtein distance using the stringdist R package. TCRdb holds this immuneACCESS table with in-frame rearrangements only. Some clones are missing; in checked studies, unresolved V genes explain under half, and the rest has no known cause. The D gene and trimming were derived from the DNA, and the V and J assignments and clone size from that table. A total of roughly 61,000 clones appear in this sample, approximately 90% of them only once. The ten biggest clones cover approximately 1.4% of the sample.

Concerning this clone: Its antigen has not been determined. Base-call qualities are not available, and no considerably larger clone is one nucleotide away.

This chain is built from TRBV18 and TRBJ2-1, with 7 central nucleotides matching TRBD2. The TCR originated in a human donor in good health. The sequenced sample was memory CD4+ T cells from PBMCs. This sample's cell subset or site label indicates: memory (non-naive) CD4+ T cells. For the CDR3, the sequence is CASSPPVTSTRGDEQFF. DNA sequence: TGTGCCAGCTCACCACCTGTGACTAGCACCCGGGGGGATGAGCAGTTCTTC. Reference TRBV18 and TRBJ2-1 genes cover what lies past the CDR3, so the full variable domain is NAGVMQNPRHLVRRRGQEARLRCSPMKGHSHVYWYRQLPEEGLKFMVYLQKENIIDESGMPKERFSAEFPKEGPSILRIQQVVRGDSAAYFCASSPPVTSTRGDEQFFGPGTRLTVL.